This T cell receptor (beta chain) stems from a study of cytomegalovirus exposure and HLA in healthy donors. General study results and limits: It was assumed in the presence/absence analyses that sequencing depth was roughly uniform across donors. Later on, a genetic analysis was performed. It linked a missense variant in DCLRE1C with V- and J-gene trimming of TCR beta. Per a prior analysis, the majority of TCR beta V segments were productive roughly 90% or roughly 30% of the time.

Trimming cost V 4 bases and J 5 bases; bases outside gene matches: 8. The CDR3 is made up of 15 amino acids. Germline V lookup: CDR1 SGHRS, CDR2 YFSETQ. Primers included in the PCR were 60 Vbeta and 13 Jbeta primers. The assay was immunoSEQ multiplex PCR, and TCRdb's table has in-frame clones only and misses some. The data show some 120,000 clones, around three quarters seen once. With respect to this clone: Its antigen is undetermined.

The chain links TRBV5-1 to TRBJ1-2, with 10 bases lining up with TRBD1. Sequencing was carried out using PBMCs. This TCR was recovered from a man younger than 35 in good health and CMV-seronegative. Here the CDR3 reads CASSDGTGAVYGYTF. CDR3 coding DNA: TGCGCCAGCAGCGACGGGACAGGGGCAGTATATGGCTACACCTTC.